This entry features one TCR beta chain sequence. As yet, its antigen is unknown. Germline V CDR1 and CDR2: MDHEN, SYDVKM. After removal of 4 bases from V and 8 bases from J, the junction contained 6 bases not matched to a gene. This CDR3 is 13 amino acids long. Method: immunoSEQ multiplex PCR; TCRdb's copy keeps in-frame clones and lacks some. This table has around 58,000 clones, about 89% appearing once. This entry comes from a study of OX40 agonist ivuxolimab in advanced cancers. Study summary: Patients were treated with ivuxolimab, an agonistic anti-OX40 (CD134) antibody. Patients were infused with ivuxolimab every 2 weeks at 0.01 to 10 mg/kg. Averaging roughly 60 years in age, with a range of about 20 to 90, the cohort was approximately 84% male. Study-wide results and caveats: Partial responders receiving 0.1-3.0 mg/kg showed among the lowest clonal expansion.

This clonotype originated in an adult with an advanced solid tumor such as melanoma, head and neck, liver or kidney cancer. This specimen consisted of CD4+ or CD8+ T cells sorted from blood, obtained in a trial of the OX40 agonist ivuxolimab. The chain employs TRBV28 and TRBJ1-2; 8 bases map to TRBD1. The CDR3 is CASSSLTGGGYTF. The CDR3 nucleotides read TGTGCCAGCAGTTCCTTAACAGGGGGAGGCTACACCTTC.